This T cell receptor beta chain emerged from a study of T cells in Graves' hyperthyroidism and ophthalmopathy. With respect to this clonotype: Its antigen is still unknown.

Broader study findings: The model foresaw ophthalmopathy a median around 6.4 months prior to onset.

This CDR3 is built from 14 residues. V shed 1 base and J shed 7 bases, with 14 bases lying between them. From germline, CDR1 is DFQATT and CDR2 SNEGSKA (reference sequence). Amplified TCR beta CDR3 regions derived from RNA transcripts. Researchers ran a first-round RT-PCR on the TCR CDR3 using the HTBI primer set. TCRdb processed the multiplex PCR reads anew with MiXCR; each CDR3 protein has one entry. The data show hundreds of thousands of distinct CDR3 sequences, with 45% seen just once and roughly 7.2% held by the top ten. The chain couples TRBV20-1 to TRBJ1-5, with D tentatively TRBD1 (6 bases). The receptor was isolated from an adult man with Graves' disease, either hyperthyroidism or ophthalmopathy (not recorded which). The sample was peripheral blood or thyroid tissue (not recorded which). CDR3 DNA: TGCAGTGCTAGAGTTCCAGGGGCAGGACAGCCCCAGCATTTT. As protein: CSARVPGAGQPQHF.